A selection of T cell receptor beta chains follows, all from one sample in a study of beta chain features in type 1 diabetes. Some clones are missing from TCRdb's copy, which holds only in-frame ones; the method was immunoSEQ multiplex PCR. The repertoire includes more than 350,000 clones, about 10% of them detected once, and over 0.04% sits in the top ten. Sequenced input: naive CD4+ T cells from blood. Receptors were obtained from a woman aged 18-29 years in good health. Each CDR3 is given with its conserved first and last residue. Each record gives: D gene, clone size, V gene, J gene, CDR3 DNA, CDR3 protein. D genes are given only for firm matches. The listing skips clone size in some rows; elsewhere it reads once, few, many or a size class.

D gene: -
clone size: many
V gene: TRBV14
J gene: TRBJ2-3
CDR3 DNA: TGTGCCAGCAGCCCCCAACTCAGGGCGGATACGCAGTATTTT
CDR3 protein: CASSPQLRADTQYF

D gene: -
clone size: -
V gene: TRBV7-2
J gene: TRBJ2-3
CDR3 DNA: TGTGCCAGCAGGACAACAAGCGGGACAAGCACAGATACGCAGTATTTT
CDR3 protein: CASRTTSGTSTDTQYF

D gene: -
clone size: few
V gene: TRBV18
J gene: TRBJ2-4
CDR3 DNA: TGTGCCAGCTCACTGGAAGGGATTCAGTACTTC
CDR3 protein: CASSLEGIQYF

D gene: -
clone size: -
V gene: TRBV6-1
J gene: TRBJ2-3
CDR3 DNA: TGTGCCAGCAGTGAACAGGGAGACACGCAGTATTTT
CDR3 protein: CASSEQGDTQYF

D gene: -
clone size: -
V gene: TRBV18
J gene: TRBJ2-3
CDR3 DNA: TGTGCCAGCTCACCGACTGGCCTACCCACAGATACGCAGTATTTT
CDR3 protein: CASSPTGLPTDTQYF

D gene: -
clone size: -
V gene: TRBV2
J gene: TRBJ2-2
CDR3 DNA: TGTGCCAGCAGTTCTCGGGCGCTCGCGAACACCGGGGAGCTGTTTTTT
CDR3 protein: CASSSRALANTGELFF

D gene: TRBD2
clone size: -
V gene: TRBV9
J gene: TRBJ2-2
CDR3 DNA: TGTGCCAGCAGCTCCCGAGGGACTAGCGGGATATTAACCGGGGAGCTGTTTTTT
CDR3 protein: CASSSRGTSGILTGELFF

D gene: -
clone size: -
V gene: TRBV11-1
J gene: TRBJ2-1
CDR3 DNA: TGTGCCAGCAGCTTTCGACCGGGGAACAATGAGCAGTTCTTC
CDR3 protein: CASSFRPGNNEQFF

D gene: -
clone size: few
V gene: TRBV6-7
J gene: TRBJ2-4
CDR3 DNA: TGTGCCAGCAGTTACCGCCGGGAATGCAAAAACATTCAGTACTTC
CDR3 protein: CASSYRRECKNIQYF

D gene: -
clone size: few
V gene: TRBV5-1
J gene: TRBJ2-5
CDR3 DNA: TGCGCCAGCAGCTTTGGCGGGGTGCATCAAGAGACCCAGTACTTC
CDR3 protein: CASSFGGVHQETQYF

D gene: -
clone size: -
V gene: TRBV19
J gene: TRBJ2-4
CDR3 DNA: TGTGCCAGTAGTATAGCGAAAGGGTACATTCAGTACTTC
CDR3 protein: CASSIAKGYIQYF

D gene: TRBD1
clone size: -
V gene: TRBV4-3
J gene: TRBJ1-2
CDR3 DNA: TGCGCCAGCAGGGGGACAGGGGTTGATGGCTACACCTTC
CDR3 protein: CASRGTGVDGYTF

D gene: -
clone size: few
V gene: TRBV25-1
J gene: TRBJ1-6
CDR3 DNA: TGTGCCAGCAGTGCGGGACTCTACTCACCCCTCCACTTT
CDR3 protein: CASSAGLYSPLHF

D gene: TRBD2
clone size: -
V gene: TRBV5-6
J gene: TRBJ2-1
CDR3 DNA: TGTGCCAGCAGCCGAAGAACTAGCGCTGGGAATGAGCAGTTCTTC
CDR3 protein: CASSRRTSAGNEQFF

D gene: -
clone size: -
V gene: TRBV4-1
J gene: TRBJ2-6
CDR3 DNA: TGCGCCAGCAGCCTCAGCTCTGGGGCCAACGTCCTGACTTTC
CDR3 protein: CASSLSSGANVLTF

D gene: -
clone size: -
V gene: TRBV6-1
J gene: TRBJ2-5
CDR3 DNA: TGTGCCAGCAGTGAAACGTATTGGACAGAAGAGACCCAGTACTTC
CDR3 protein: CASSETYWTEETQYF

D gene: TRBD1
clone size: -
V gene: TRBV30
J gene: TRBJ2-7
CDR3 DNA: TGTGCCTACCACCGACGGACAGGTGGCTCCTACGAGCAGTACTTC
CDR3 protein: CAYHRRTGGSYEQYF

D gene: -
clone size: few
V gene: TRBV14
J gene: TRBJ1-2
CDR3 DNA: TGTGCCAGCAGCCGCATTGGAAGTTTCTATGGCTACACCTTC
CDR3 protein: CASSRIGSFYGYTF

D gene: TRBD2
clone size: few
V gene: TRBV4-1
J gene: TRBJ2-5
CDR3 DNA: TGCGCCAGCAGCCAAGATCAGGGCGGGGGGCACCAAGAGACCCAGTACTTC
CDR3 protein: CASSQDQGGGHQETQYF

D gene: -
clone size: -
V gene: TRBV20-1
J gene: TRBJ2-5
CDR3 DNA: TGCAGTGCTAGAACTTTAGAGACCCAGTACTTC
CDR3 protein: CSARTLETQYF

D gene: -
clone size: few
V gene: TRBV29-1
J gene: TRBJ2-5
CDR3 DNA: TGCAGCGTTTTAACAGACTTGGAGACCCAGTACTTC
CDR3 protein: CSVLTDLETQYF

D gene: TRBD2
clone size: few
V gene: TRBV28
J gene: TRBJ2-2
CDR3 DNA: TGTGCCAGCAGTCCGCGAGCGGGGGGACGAACCGGGGAGCTGTTTTTT
CDR3 protein: CASSPRAGGRTGELFF

D gene: -
clone size: few
V gene: TRBV30
J gene: TRBJ2-7
CDR3 DNA: TGTGCCTGGATGTCCGGCACGACTCAAAATGAGCAGTACTTC
CDR3 protein: CAWMSGTTQNEQYF

D gene: TRBD2
clone size: -
V gene: TRBV4-1
J gene: TRBJ2-1
CDR3 DNA: TGCGCCAGCAGCCAAGCCCGGGGGGGCTTTAATGAGCAGTTCTTC
CDR3 protein: CASSQARGGFNEQFF

D gene: -
clone size: -
V gene: TRBV19
J gene: TRBJ1-6
CDR3 DNA: TGTGCCAGTAGTGGGGACTACTATAATTCACCCCTCCACTTT
CDR3 protein: CASSGDYYNSPLHF

D gene: -
clone size: -
V gene: TRBV28
J gene: TRBJ2-3
CDR3 DNA: TGTGCCAGCAGACCTGGACGACGGGCAGCGCAGTATTTT
CDR3 protein: CASRPGRRAAQYF

D gene: -
clone size: few
V gene: TRBV7-2
J gene: TRBJ2-4
CDR3 DNA: TGTGCCAGCAGCTTTGACGGATTCCCCTTGGCCAAAAACATTCAGTACTTC
CDR3 protein: CASSFDGFPLAKNIQYF